This TCR beta chain was identified in a study of PD-L1 blockade in urothelial cancer. In the study overall: The study started patients on atezolizumab around 2014, giving 1,200 mg intravenously every 3 weeks.

Specified time point: peripheral blood 6 weeks after treatment start. Disease in patients was locally advanced or metastatic urothelial carcinoma. As concerns this clone: One end of the junction fails to match germline, which may point to a read error.

Germline values: CDR1 SSHAT, CDR2 FNYEAQ (reference sequence). The CDR3 runs 17 residues. Generated by immunoSEQ multiplex PCR, the TCRdb table keeps only in-frame clones and is missing some. In the table there are 40,000 to 55,000 clones, approximately 86% of which are singletons. This rearrangement joins TRBV7-7 to TRBJ2-2; the D gene is possibly TRBD2 (5 bases). The source material was PBMCs, sampled around atezolizumab (anti-PD-L1) treatment. This sequence originates from a man between 60 and 70 years old with urothelial cancer. The CDR3 protein is CASSASGLRPNTGELFF. The CDR3 bases are TGTGCTAGCAGCGCGTCAGGACTGAGGCCGAACACCGGGGAGCTGTTTTTT.